This T cell receptor beta chain was sequenced during a study of blood T cell repertoires in COVID-19. Study summary: There were acute and convalescent COVID-19 samples, and they came from the United States, Italy and Spain.

The junction had 8 bases not matched to a gene; V was cut back by 5 bases and J by 4 bases. The germline CDR1 and CDR2 sequences are WNHNN and SYGVQD (reference sequence). The CDR3 has 17 residues. Cohort allocation depended upon clinical history that participants reported. As originally analysed: Amplification with reference gene primers provided the estimates of nucleated cell counts. TCRdb's copy holds only in-frame clones and misses some; the assay was immunoSEQ multiplex PCR. The DNA was the basis for D and trimming; V, J and clone size are from that table. The data show about 370,000 clones, approximately 91% seen once.

The rearrangement joins TRBV10-1 to TRBJ2-6; 10 positions match TRBD1. The receptor was isolated from a woman between 40 and 55 years old who had been exposed to COVID-19. Sequencing was carried out using PBMCs or T cells enriched from blood (not recorded which). The CDR3 nucleotides read TGCGCCAGCAGTCCGGGGACAGGGGCTGGAGGGGCCAACGTCCTGACTTTC. Encoded protein: CASSPGTGAGGANVLTF.